Each of the 10 T cell receptor beta chains below was sequenced from the same sample in a study of CD8 T cells in Susac syndrome. Reverse transcription of about 0.5 to 1 ug RNA used random hexamers. TCRdb re-called the immunoSEQ multiplex PCR reads with MiXCR, one entry per CDR3 protein. The data show some 150,000 distinct CDR3 sequences, 95% seen once. Sequenced input: CD4+ T cells from PBMCs. The receptors stem from a human donor with Susac syndrome.

The rearrangement uses TRBV20-1 and TRBJ1-1; 8 nucleotides line up with TRBD1. The CDR3 covers 13 residues. The germline V gene encodes CDR1 DFQATT and CDR2 SNEGSKA (reference sequence). The V gene end was trimmed by 5 bases and the J gene end by 0 bases; junction bases not matched to a gene: 2. For the CDR3, the DNA is TGCAGTGCTGACAGGGGAATGAACACTGAAGCTTTCTTT. Protein: CSADRGMNTEAFF.

V gene TRBV7-9 combines with J gene TRBJ2-3; 8 bases agree with TRBD1. Germline-derived CDR1 and CDR2 are SEHNR and FQNEAQ (reference sequence). V shed 4 bases and J 2 bases; nucleotides not matched to a gene: 2. The CDR3 consists of 14 residues. The CDR3 loop is CASSSTGVTDTQYF. The CDR3 DNA is TGTGCCAGCAGCTCGACAGGGGTCACAGATACGCAGTATTTT.

The chain employs TRBV29-1 and TRBJ2-2; D is unclear. CDR1 and CDR2 from the germline V gene are SQVTM and ANQGSEA. The CDR3 length is 14 residues. With 1 base removed from V and 4 bases from J, the gap between germline ends came to 10 bases. CDR3 loop: CSVEARSGTGELFF. The CDR3 DNA reads as TGCAGCGTTGAAGCGCGGAGTGGCACCGGGGAGCTGTTTTTT.

This rearrangement joins TRBV18 to TRBJ2-7, with 10 positions matching TRBD2. The CDR3 totals 15 residues. V shed 4 bases, J shed 1 base, and the junction held 4 bases outside the gene matches. Per germline, CDR1 KGHSH and CDR2 LQKENI. CDR3 DNA sequence: TGTGCCAGCTCACTAACAGCGGGAGGGTCCTACGAGCAGTACTTC. It encodes CASSLTAGGSYEQYF.

The chain employs TRBV20-1 and TRBJ1-1, with no clear D. The CDR3 extends over 16 amino acids. Germline CDR1 and CDR2: DFQATT and SNEGSKA (reference sequence). The V gene lost 5 bases and the J gene lost 0 bases, with 19 bases spanning the gap. CDR3 nucleotide sequence: TGCAGTGCTGGAAATCCCATCTTCCCCATGAACACTGAAGCTTTCTTT. Translation: CSAGNPIFPMNTEAFF.

This chain uses TRBV20-1 with TRBJ2-7, with 12 bases aligning to TRBD2. The CDR3 has 15 amino acids. Germline V CDR1 and CDR2: DFQATT, SNEGSKA (reference sequence). After removal of 4 bases from V and 3 bases from J, the junction contained 7 bases not matched to a gene. The CDR3 DNA follows: TGCAGTGCTACGATGACTAGCGGGAGTCTCTACGAGCAGTACTTC. Encoded protein: CSATMTSGSLYEQYF.

The CDR3 bases are TGTGCCACCAGTGAGTCCCCCGGGACAGGGGCCGATACGCAGTATTTT. Translated: CATSESPGTGADTQYF. The chain uses TRBV24-1 and TRBJ2-3; 10 bases align to TRBD1. The V and J ends lost 4 bases and 6 bases, in that order; junction bases with no gene match: 9. This CDR3 is 16 amino acids long. Germline V CDR1 and CDR2: KGHDR, SFDVKD.

The gene calls are TRBV18 and TRBJ2-1; TRBD1 agrees at 8 bases. This CDR3 is 16 amino acids long. The V segment lost 3 bases and the J segment 5 bases; nucleotides outside the gene matches: 9. Per germline, CDR1 KGHSH and CDR2 LQKENI. The CDR3 protein is CASSPRQGTTHNEQFF. The CDR3 bases are TGTGCCAGCTCACCGCGACAGGGGACGACCCACAATGAGCAGTTCTTC.

The chain is built from TRBV9 and TRBJ1-6, with 11 nucleotides matching TRBD1. The CDR3 contains 15 residues. Germline lookup yields CDR1 SGDLS and CDR2 YYNGEE. V was pared by 4 bases and J by 9 bases, with 6 bases of the junction left unmatched. CDR3 region: CASSNGQGAGSPLHF. CDR3 coding DNA: TGTGCCAGCAGCAACGGACAGGGGGCAGGTTCACCCCTCCACTTT.

The V gene is TRBV15, the J gene TRBJ2-1; 9 positions agree with TRBD2. Per the germline V gene, CDR1 is LNHNV and CDR2 is YYDKDF (reference sequence). V was pared by 1 base and J by 15 bases, with 7 bases of the junction left unmatched. The CDR3 spans 13 residues. The CDR3 DNA reads as TGTGCCACCAGCAGAGTCCCTAGCGGGAAGGGGTTCTTC. It encodes CATSRVPSGKGFF. The variable domain in full, with the rest retrieved from reference TRBV15 and TRBJ2-1, is DAMVIQNPRYQVTQFGKPVTLSCSQTLNHNVMYWYQQKSSQAPKLLFHYYDKDFNNEADTPDNFQSRRPNTSFCFLDIRSPGLGDTAMYLCATSRVPSGKGFFGPGTRLTVL.